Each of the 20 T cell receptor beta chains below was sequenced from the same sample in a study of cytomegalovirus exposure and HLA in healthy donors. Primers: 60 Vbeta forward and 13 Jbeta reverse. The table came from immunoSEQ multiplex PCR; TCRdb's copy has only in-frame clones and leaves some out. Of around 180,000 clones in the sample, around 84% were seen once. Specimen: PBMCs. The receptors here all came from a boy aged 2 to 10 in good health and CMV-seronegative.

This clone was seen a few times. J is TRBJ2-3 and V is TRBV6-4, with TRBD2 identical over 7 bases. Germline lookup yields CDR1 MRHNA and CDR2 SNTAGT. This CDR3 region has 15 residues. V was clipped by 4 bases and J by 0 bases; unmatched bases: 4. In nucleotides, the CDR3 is TGTGCCAGCAGTGCTCAGCGGGGTAGCACAGATACGCAGTATTTT. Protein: CASSAQRGSTDTQYF.

In nucleotides, the CDR3 is TGTGCCAGCAGTTTGTCACAGGGGGCTGCCTATGGCTACACCTTC. Its translation: CASSLSQGAAYGYTF. This chain uses TRBV28 with TRBJ1-2, with 9 bases matching TRBD1. Trimming cost V 3 bases and J 4 bases; bases outside gene matches: 6. Looked up from germline, CDR1 is MDHEN and CDR2 is SYDVKM. There are 15 residues in the CDR3.

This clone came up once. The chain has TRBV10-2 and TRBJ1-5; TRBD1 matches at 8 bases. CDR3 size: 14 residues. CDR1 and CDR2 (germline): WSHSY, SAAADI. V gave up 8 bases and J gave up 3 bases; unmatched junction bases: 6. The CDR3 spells CASGQGGYNQPQHF. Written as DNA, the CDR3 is TGCGCCAGCGGACAGGGCGGTTACAATCAGCCCCAGCATTTT.

CDR3 residues: CASSLTENYEQYF. CDR3 sequence (DNA): TGTGCCAGCAGCTTAACAGAAAACTACGAGCAGTACTTC. The chain has TRBV11-2 and TRBJ2-7; no clear D gene. Germline V gene data show CDR1 as SGHAT and CDR2 as FQNNGV. CDR3 length: 13 amino acids. Trimming stripped 2 bases from V and 3 bases from J, with 8 bases between.

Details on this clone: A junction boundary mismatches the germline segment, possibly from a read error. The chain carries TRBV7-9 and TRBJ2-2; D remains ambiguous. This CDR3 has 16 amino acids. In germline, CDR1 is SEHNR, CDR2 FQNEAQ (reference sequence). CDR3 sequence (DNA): TGTTCCAGCAGCTCAGCTGGCCTCTCGAACACCGGGGAGCTGTTTTTT. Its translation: CSSSSAGLSNTGELFF.

In nucleotides, the CDR3 is TGTGCCAGCTCACACAGTAGAAATAGCAATCAGCCCCAGCATTTT. This translates into CASSHSRNSNQPQHF. The gene calls are TRBV18 and TRBJ1-5; D is undetermined. This CDR3 region has 15 residues. The V and J ends lost 4 bases and 0 bases respectively, with 10 bases between them. Germline V gene lookup returns CDR1 KGHSH and CDR2 LQKENI.

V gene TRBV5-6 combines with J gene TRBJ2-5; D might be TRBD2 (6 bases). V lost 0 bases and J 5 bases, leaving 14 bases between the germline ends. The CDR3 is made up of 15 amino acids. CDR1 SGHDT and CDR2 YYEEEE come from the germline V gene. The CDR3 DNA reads TGTGCCAGCAGCTTGGGAGGGGCTAGCGTGGAGACCCAGTACTTC. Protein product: CASSLGGASVETQYF.

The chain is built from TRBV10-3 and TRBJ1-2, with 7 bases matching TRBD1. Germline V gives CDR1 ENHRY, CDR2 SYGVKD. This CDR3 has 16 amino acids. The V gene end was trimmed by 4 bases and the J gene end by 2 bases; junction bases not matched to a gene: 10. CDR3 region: CAISVTEGTVNYGYTF. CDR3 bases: TGTGCCATCAGTGTGACGGAGGGGACAGTGAACTATGGCTACACCTTC.

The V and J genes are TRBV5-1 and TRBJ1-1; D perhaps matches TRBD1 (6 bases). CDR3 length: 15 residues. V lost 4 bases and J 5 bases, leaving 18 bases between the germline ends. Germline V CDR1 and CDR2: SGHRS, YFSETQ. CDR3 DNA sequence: TGCGCCAGCAGCGTCCAACCAGGGGATAGGACTGAAGCTTTCTTT. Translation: CASSVQPGDRTEAFF.

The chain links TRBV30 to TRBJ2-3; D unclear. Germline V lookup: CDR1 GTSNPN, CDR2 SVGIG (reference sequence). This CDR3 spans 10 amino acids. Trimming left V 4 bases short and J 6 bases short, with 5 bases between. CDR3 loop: CAWMEDTQYF. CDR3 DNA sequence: TGTGCCTGGATGGAGGATACGCAGTATTTT.

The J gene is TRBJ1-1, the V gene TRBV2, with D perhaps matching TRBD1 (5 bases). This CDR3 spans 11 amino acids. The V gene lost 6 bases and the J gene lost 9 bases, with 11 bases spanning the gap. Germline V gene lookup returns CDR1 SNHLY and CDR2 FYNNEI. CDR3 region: CASRGGEQAFF. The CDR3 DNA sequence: TGTGCCAGCAGGGGGGGGGAACAAGCTTTCTTT.

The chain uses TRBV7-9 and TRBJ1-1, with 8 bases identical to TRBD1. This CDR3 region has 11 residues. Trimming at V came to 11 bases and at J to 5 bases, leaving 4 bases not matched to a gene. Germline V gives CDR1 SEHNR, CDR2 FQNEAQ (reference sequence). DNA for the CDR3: TGTGCCGGACAGGGTAAGACTGAAGCTTTCTTT. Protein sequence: CAGQGKTEAFF.

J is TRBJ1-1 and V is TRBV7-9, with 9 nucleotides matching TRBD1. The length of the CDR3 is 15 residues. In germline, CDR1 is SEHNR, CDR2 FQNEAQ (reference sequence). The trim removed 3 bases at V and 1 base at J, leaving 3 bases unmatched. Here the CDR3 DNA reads TGTGCCAGCAGCTTGGAGACAGGGGGGAACACTGAAGCTTTCTTT. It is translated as CASSLETGGNTEAFF.

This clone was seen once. The CDR3 DNA follows: TGTGCCAGCAGCTTAGTGGAGGCGGGATCCACGGGGACCCAGTACTTC. Encoded protein: CASSLVEAGSTGTQYF. The chain combines TRBV11-2 with TRBJ2-5; perhaps TRBD2 as D (6 bases). Germline V gene sequence: CDR1 SGHAT, CDR2 FQNNGV. The germline V and J ends were trimmed by 1 base and 7 bases, with 19 bases remaining between them. The CDR3 consists of 16 residues.

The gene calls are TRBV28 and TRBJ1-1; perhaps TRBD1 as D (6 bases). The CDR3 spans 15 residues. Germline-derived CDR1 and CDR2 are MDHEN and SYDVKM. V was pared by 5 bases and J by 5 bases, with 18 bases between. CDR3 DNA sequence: TGTGCCAGCAGTCCCTACAGGGAAAGGAGGACTGAAGCTTTCTTT. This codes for CASSPYRERRTEAFF.

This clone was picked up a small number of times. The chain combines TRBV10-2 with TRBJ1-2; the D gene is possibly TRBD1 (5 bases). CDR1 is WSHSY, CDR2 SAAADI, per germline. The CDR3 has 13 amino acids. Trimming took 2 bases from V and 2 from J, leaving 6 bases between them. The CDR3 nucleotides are TGCGCCAGCAGTGAGGCAGGGAACTATGGCTACACCTTC. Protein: CASSEAGNYGYTF.

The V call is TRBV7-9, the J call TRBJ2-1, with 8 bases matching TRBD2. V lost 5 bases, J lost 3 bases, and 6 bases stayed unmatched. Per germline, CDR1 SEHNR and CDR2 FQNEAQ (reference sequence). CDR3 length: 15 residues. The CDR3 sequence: CASSRAGVNYNEQFF. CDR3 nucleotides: TGTGCCAGCAGCCGAGCGGGAGTGAACTACAATGAGCAGTTCTTC. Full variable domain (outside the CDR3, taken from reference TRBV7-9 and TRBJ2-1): DTGVSQNPRHKITKRGQNVTFRCDPISEHNRLYWYRQTLGQGPEFLTYFQNEAQLEKSRLLSDRFSAERPKGSFSTLEIQRTEQGDSAMYLCASSRAGVNYNEQFFGPGTRLTVL.

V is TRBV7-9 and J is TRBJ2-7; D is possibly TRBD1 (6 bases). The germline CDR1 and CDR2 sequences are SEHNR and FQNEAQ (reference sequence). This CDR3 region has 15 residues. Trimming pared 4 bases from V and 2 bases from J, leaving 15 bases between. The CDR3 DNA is TGTGCCAGCAGCTCCGACGGGACAACCCCCTACGAGCAGTACTTC. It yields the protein CASSSDGTTPYEQYF.

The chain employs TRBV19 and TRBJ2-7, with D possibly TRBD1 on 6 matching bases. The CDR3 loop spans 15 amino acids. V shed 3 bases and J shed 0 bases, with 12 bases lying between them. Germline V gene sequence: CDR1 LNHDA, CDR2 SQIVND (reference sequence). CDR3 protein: CASSMGADSSYEQYF. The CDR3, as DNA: TGTGCCAGTAGTATGGGAGCGGACAGCTCCTACGAGCAGTACTTC.

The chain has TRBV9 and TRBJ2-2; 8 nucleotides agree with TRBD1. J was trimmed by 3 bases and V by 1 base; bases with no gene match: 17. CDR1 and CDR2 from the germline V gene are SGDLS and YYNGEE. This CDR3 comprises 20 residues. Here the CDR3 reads CASSVRSEKGDRSYTGELFF. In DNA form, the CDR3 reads TGTGCCAGCAGCGTAAGGTCCGAGAAAGGGGACAGGTCCTACACCGGGGAGCTGTTTTTT. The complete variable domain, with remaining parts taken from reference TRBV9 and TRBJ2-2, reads DSGVTQTPKHLITATGQRVTLRCSPRSGDLSVYWYQQSLDQGLQFLIQYYNGEERAKGNILERFSAQQFPDLHSELNLSSLELGDSALYFCASSVRSEKGDRSYTGELFFGEGSRLTVL.